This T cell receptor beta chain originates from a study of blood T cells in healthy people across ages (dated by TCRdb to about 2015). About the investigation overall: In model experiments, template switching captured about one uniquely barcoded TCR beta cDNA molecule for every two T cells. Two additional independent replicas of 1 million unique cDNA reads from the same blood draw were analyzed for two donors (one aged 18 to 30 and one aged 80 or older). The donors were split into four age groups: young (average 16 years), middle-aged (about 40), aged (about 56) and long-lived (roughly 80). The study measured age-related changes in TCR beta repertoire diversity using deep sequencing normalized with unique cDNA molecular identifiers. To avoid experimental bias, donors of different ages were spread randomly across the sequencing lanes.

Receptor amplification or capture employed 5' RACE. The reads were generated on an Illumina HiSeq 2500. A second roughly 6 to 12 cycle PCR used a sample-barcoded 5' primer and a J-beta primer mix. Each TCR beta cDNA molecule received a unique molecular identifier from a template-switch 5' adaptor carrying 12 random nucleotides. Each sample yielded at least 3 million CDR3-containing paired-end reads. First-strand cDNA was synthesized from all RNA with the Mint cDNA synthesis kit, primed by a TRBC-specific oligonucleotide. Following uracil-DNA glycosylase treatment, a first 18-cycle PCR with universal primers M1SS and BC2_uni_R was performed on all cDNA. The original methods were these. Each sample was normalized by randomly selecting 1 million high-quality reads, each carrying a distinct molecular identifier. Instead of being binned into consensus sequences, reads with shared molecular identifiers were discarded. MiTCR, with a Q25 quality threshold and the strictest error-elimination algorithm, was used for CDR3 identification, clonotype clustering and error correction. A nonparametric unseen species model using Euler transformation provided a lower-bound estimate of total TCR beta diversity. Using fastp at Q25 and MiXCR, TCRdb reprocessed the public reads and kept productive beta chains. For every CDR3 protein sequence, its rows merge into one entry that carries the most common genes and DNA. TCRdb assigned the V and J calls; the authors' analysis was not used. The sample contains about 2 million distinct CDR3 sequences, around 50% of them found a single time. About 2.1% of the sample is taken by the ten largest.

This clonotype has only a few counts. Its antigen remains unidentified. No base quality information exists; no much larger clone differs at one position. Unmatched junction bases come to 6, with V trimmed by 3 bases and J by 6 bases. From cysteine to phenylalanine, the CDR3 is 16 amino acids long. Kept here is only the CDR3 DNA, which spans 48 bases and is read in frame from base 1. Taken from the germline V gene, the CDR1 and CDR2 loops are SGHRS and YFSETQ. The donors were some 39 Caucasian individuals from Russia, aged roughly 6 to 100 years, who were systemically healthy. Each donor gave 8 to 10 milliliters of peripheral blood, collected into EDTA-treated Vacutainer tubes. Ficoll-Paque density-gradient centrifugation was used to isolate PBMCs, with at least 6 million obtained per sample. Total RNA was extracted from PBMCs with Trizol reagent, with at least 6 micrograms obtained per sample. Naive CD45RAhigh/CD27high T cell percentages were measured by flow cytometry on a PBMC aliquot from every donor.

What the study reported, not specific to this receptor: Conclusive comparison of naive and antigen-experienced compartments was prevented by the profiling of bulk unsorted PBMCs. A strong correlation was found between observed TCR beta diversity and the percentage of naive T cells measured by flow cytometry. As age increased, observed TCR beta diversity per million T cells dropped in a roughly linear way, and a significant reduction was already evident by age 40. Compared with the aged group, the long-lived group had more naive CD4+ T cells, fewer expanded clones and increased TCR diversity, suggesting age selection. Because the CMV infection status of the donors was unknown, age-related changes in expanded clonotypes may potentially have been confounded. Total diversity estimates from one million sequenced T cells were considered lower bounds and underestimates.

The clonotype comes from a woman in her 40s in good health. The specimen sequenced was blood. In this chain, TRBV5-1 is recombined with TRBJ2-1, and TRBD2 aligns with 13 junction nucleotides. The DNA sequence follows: TGCGCCAGCAGCTACTCCGGGACTAGCGGGGTCAATGAGCAGTTCTTC. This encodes CASSYSGTSGVNEQFF. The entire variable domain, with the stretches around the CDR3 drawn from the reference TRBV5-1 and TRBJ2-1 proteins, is KAGVTQTPRYLIKTRGQQVTLSCSPISGHRSVSWYQQTPGQGLQFLFEYFSETQRNKGNFPGRFSGRQFSNSRSEMNVSTLELGDSALYLCASSYSGTSGVNEQFFGPGTRLTVL.